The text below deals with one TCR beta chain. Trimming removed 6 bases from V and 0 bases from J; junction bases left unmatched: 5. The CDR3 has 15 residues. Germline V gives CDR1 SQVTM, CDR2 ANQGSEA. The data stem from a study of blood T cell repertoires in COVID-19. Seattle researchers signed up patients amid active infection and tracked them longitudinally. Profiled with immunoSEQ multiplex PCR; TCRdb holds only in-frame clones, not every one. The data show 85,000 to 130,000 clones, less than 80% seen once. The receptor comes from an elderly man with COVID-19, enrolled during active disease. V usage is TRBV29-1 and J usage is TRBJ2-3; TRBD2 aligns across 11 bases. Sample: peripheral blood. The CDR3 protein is CSVLGLAASTDTQYF. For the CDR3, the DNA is TGCAGCGTGCTGGGACTAGCGGCTAGCACAGATACGCAGTATTTT.